This T cell receptor (beta chain) was sequenced for a study of T cells in Graves' hyperthyroidism and ophthalmopathy. Looking at the study overall: Peripheral blood was collected at initial diagnosis, before any treatment. General observations from the study: Clonotypes that were expanded in thyroid above 0.001 mostly appeared in blood too.

Notes on this clonotype: As yet, its antigen is unknown.

Uncontrolled infection, other autoimmune disease, pregnancy or lactation barred patients from enrollment. PBMCs were sourced from around 10 ml fresh peripheral blood. Amplified TCR beta CDR3 regions derived from RNA transcripts. HTBI primers drove first-round RT-PCR of the TCR CDR3. TCRdb re-analysed the multiplex PCR reads in MiXCR, keeping a single row per CDR3 protein. Among over 400,000 distinct CDR3 sequences listed, approximately 15% were seen once. In germline, CDR1 is MNHNS, CDR2 SASEGT. The CDR3 loop spans 13 amino acids. J lost 1 base, V lost 10 bases, and 4 bases had no gene match. The sequenced sample consisted of blood. The chain joins TRBV6-1 to TRBJ1-1; 9 nucleotides agree with TRBD1. The TCR was taken from a man aged 18 to 35 with Graves' ophthalmopathy. CDR3 coding DNA: TGTGCCATAGGGGACAGGGAGAACACTGAAGCTTTCTTT. This sequence encodes CAIGDRENTEAFF.